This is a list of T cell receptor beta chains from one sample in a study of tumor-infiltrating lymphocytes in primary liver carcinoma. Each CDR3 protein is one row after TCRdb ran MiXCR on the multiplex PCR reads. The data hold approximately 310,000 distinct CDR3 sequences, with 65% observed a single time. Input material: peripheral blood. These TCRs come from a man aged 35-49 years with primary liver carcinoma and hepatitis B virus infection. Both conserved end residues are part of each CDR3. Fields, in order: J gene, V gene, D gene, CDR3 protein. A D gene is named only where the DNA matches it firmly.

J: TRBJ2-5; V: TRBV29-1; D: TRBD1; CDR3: CSVAGTEKPGETQYF
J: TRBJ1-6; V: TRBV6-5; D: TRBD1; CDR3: CASRFNRGNSPLHF
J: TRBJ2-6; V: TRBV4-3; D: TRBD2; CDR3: CASSQDLGGFGANVLSF
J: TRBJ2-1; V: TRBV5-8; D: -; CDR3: CASTWGGARGAYNEQFF
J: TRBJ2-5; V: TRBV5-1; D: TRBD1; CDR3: CASSLTGTGETQYF
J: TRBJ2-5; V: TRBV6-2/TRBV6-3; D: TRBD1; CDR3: CASSTGTVVVETQYF
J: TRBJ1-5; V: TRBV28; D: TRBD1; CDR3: CASTGQGRVPQHF
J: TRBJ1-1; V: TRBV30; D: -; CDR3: CAWSLAGLGNTEAFF
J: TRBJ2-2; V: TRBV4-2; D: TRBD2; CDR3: CASSQVLAGALTGELFF
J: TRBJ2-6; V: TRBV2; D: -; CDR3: CASKSPLSGANVLTF
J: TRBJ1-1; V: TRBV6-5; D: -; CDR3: CASNHSLQGQEAFF
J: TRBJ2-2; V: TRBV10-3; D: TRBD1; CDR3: CAISESGTGVTGELFF
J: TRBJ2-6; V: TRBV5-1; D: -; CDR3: CASTRLNSGANVLTF
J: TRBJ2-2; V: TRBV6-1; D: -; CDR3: CASSERRSNTGELFF
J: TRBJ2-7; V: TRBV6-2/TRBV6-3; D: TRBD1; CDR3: CASRRTGGDEQYF
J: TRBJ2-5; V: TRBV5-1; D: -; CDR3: CASSLALETRYF
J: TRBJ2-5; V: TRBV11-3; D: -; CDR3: CDSSLSGAGVIQYF